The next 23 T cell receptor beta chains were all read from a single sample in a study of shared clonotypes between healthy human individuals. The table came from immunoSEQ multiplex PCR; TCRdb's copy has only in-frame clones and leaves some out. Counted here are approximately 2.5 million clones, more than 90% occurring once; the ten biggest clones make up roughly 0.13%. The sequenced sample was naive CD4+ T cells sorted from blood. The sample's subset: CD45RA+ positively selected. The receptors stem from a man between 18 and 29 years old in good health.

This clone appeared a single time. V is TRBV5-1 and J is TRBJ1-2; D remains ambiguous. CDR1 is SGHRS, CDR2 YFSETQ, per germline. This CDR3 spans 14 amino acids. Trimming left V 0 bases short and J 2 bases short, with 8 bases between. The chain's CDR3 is CASSLAELNYGYTF. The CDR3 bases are TGCGCCAGCAGCTTGGCCGAGTTAAACTATGGCTACACCTTC.

CDR3 nucleotides: TGTGCCAGCAGCGCATCCAGGGGCCAAACAGGGAAGGGCGATGAGCAGTTCTTC. As protein: CASSASRGQTGKGDEQFF. The chain employs TRBV9 and TRBJ2-1; a possible D gene is TRBD1 (6 bases). The CDR3 contains 18 residues. Trimming stripped 3 bases from V and 8 bases from J, with 27 bases between. The germline V gene has CDR1 SGDLS and CDR2 YYNGEE.

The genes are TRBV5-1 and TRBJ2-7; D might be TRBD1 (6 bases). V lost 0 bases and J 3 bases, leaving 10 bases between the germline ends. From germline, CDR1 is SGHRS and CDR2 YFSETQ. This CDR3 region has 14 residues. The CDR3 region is CASSLGGGFYEQYF. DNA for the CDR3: TGCGCCAGCAGCTTGGGAGGGGGATTCTACGAGCAGTACTTC.

The CDR3 region has the DNA TGCGCCAGCAGCTTCACAACTGGGAGCAATCAGCCCCAGCATTTT. It specifies CASSFTTGSNQPQHF. The chain has TRBV5-1 and TRBJ1-5, with D hard to call. Germline CDR1 and CDR2: SGHRS and YFSETQ. Between the trimmed V and J ends, which lost 2 bases and 1 base, there was a span of 10 bases. The CDR3 is 15 residues long.

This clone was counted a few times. DNA for the CDR3: TGTGCCAGTAGTATCCCCTCTGACGTCGGGGAGCTGTTTTTT. It translates to CASSIPSDVGELFF. V is TRBV19 and J is TRBJ2-2; D gene uncertain. V lost 3 bases to trimming and J lost 7 bases, with 12 bases between them. CDR1 is LNHDA and CDR2 is SQIVND in the germline V gene (reference sequence). The CDR3 has 14 residues.

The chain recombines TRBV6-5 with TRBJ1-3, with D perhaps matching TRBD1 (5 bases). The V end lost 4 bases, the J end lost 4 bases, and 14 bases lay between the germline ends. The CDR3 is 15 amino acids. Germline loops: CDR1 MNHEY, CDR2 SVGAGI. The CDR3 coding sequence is TGTGCCAGCAGTTCCGCCGGGACGGGAGGAAACACCATATATTTT. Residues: CASSSAGTGGNTIYF.

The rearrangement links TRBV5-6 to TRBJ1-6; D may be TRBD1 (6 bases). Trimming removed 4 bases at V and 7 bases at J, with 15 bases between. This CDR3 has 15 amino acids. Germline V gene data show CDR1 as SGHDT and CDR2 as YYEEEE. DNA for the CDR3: TGTGCCAGCAGCCCTGAGGAGGGGACAAATTCACCCCTCCACTTT. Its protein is CASSPEEGTNSPLHF.

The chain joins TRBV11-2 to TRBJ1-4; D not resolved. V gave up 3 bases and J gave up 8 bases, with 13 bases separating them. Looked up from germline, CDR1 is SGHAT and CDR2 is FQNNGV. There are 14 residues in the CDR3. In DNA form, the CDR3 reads TGTGCCAGCAGCTTCTCGGACGGTGGGGAAAAACTGTTTTTT. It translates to CASSFSDGGEKLFF.

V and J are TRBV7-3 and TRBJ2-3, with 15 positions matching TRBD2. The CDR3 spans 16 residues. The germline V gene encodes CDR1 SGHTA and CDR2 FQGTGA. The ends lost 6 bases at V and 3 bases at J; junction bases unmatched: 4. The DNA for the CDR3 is TGTGCCAGCAGTATAGGGACTAGCGGGGGGACAGATACGCAGTATTTT. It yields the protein CASSIGTSGGTDTQYF.

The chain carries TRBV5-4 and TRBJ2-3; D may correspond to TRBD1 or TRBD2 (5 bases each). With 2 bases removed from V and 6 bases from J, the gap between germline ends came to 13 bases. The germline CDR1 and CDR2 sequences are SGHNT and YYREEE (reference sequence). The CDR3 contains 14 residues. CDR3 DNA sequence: TGTGCCAGCAGCTTCGAACTATGGGGGGATACGCAGTATTTT. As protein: CASSFELWGDTQYF.

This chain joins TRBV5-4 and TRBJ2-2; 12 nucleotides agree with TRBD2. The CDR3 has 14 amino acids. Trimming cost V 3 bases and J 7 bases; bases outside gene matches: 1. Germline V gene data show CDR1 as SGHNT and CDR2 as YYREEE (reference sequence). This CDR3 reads CASSSGLAGGELFF. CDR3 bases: TGTGCCAGCAGCTCGGGACTAGCGGGCGGGGAGCTGTTTTTT.

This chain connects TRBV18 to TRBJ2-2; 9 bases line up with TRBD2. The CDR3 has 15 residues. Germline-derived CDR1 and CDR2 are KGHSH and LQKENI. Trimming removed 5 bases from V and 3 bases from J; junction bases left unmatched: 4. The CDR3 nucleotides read TGTGCCAGCTCATTTAGCGGGAGAGACACCGGGGAGCTGTTTTTT. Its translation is CASSFSGRDTGELFF.

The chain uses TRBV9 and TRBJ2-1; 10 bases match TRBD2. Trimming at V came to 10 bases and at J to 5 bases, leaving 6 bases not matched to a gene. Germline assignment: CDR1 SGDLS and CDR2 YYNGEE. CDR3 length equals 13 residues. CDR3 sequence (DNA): TGTGCCGACGCTAGCGGGGGAAACAATGAGCAGTTCTTC. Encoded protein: CADASGGNNEQFF.

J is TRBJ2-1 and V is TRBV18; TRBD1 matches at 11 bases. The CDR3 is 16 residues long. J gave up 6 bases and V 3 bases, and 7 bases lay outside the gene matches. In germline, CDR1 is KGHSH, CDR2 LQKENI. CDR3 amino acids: CASSPTGQGVGNEQFF. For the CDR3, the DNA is TGTGCCAGCTCACCCACGGGACAGGGGGTTGGCAATGAGCAGTTCTTC.

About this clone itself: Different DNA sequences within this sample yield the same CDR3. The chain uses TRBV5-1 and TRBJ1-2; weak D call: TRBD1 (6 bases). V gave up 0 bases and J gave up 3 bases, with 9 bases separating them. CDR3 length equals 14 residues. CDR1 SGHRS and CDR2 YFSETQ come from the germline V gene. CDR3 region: CASSLAGEDYGYTF. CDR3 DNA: TGCGCCAGCAGCTTGGCAGGGGAAGACTATGGCTACACCTTC. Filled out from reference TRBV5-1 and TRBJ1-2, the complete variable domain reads KAGVTQTPRYLIKTRGQQVTLSCSPISGHRSVSWYQQTPGQGLQFLFEYFSETQRNKGNFPGRFSGRQFSNSRSEMNVSTLELGDSALYLCASSLAGEDYGYTFGSGTRLTVV.

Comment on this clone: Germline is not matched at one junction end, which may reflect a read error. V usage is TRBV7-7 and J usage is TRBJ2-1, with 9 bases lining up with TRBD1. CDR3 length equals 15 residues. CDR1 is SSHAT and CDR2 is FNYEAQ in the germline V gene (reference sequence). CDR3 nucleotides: TGTGCTAGCAGCTTAGACAGGGGGGCTTACAATGAGCAGTTCTTC. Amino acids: CASSLDRGAYNEQFF.

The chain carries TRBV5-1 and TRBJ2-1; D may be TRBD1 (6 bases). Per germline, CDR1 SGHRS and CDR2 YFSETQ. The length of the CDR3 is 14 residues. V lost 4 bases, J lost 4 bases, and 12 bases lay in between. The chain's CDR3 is CASSVATGYNEQFF. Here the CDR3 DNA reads TGCGCCAGCAGCGTTGCTACAGGGTACAATGAGCAGTTCTTC.

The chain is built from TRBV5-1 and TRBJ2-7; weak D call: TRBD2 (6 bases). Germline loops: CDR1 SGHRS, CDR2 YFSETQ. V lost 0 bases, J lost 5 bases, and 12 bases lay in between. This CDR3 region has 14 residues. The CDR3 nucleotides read TGCGCCAGCAGCTTGGCGCTCCCGGGGGACGAGCAGTACTTC. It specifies CASSLALPGDEQYF.

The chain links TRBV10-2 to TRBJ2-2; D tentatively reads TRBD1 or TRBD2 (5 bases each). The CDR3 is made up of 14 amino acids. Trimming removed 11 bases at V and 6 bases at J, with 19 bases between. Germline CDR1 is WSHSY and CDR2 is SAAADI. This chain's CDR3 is CAGWVGTLAGELFF. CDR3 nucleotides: TGCGCCGGTTGGGTAGGGACGTTGGCCGGGGAGCTGTTTTTT.

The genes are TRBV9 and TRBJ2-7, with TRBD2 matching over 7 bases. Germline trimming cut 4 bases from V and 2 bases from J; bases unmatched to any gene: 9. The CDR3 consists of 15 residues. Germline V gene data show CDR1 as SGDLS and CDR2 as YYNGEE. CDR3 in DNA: TGTGCCAGCAGCCATGGGCGGGAGCCAGCCTACGAGCAGTACTTC. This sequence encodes CASSHGREPAYEQYF.

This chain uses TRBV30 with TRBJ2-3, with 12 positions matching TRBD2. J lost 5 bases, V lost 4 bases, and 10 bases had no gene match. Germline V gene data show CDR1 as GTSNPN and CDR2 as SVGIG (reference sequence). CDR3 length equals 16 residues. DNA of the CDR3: TGTGCCTGGACGTTCGGACTAGCGGGATCAGGAGATACGCAGTATTTT. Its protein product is CAWTFGLAGSGDTQYF.

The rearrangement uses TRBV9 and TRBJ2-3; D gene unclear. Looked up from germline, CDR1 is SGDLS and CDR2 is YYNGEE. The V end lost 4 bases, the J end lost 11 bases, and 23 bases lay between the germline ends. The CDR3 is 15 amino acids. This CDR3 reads CASSLGGTSGLGQYF. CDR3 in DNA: TGTGCCAGCAGCCTTGGTGGCACCTCGGGCCTGGGGCAGTATTTT.

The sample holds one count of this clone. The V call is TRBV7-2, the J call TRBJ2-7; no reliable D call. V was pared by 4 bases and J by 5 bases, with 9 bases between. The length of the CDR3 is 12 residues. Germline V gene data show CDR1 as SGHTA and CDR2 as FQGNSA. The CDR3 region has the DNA TGTGCCAGCAGCTCGATAACTAACGAGCAGTACTTC. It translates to CASSSITNEQYF.